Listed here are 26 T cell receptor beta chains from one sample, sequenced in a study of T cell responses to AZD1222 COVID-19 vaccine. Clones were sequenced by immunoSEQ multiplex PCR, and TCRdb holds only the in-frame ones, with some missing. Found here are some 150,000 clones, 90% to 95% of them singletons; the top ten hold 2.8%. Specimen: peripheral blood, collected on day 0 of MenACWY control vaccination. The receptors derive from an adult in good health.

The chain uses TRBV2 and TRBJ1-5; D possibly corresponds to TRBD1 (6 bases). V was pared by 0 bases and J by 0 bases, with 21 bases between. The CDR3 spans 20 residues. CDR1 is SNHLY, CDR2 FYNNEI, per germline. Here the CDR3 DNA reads TGTGCCAGCAGTGAAGCGGGATTGGTAGGTGGACAGTATAGCAATCAGCCCCAGCATTTT. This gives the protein CASSEAGLVGGQYSNQPQHF.

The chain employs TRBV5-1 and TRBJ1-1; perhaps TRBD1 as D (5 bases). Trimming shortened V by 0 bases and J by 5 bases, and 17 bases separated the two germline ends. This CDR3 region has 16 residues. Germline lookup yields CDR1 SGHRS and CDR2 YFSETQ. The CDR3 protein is CASSLDARRGGTEAFF. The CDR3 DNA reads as TGCGCCAGCAGCTTGGATGCCCGTAGGGGTGGGACTGAAGCTTTCTTT.

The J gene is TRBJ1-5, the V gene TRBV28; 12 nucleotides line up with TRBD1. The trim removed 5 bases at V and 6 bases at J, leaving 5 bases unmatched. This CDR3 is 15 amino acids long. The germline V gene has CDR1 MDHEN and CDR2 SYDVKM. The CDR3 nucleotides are TGTGCCAGCAGTGCCGGGACAGGGGGCGGTCAGCCCCAGCATTTT. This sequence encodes CASSAGTGGGQPQHF.

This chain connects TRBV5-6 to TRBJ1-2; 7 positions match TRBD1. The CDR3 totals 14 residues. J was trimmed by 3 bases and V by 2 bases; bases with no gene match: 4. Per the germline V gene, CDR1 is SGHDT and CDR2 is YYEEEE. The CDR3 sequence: CASSFTQGYYGYTF. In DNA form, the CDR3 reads TGTGCCAGCAGCTTTACACAGGGGTACTATGGCTACACCTTC. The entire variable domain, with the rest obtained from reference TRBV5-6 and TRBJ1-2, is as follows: DAGVTQSPTHLIKTRGQQVTLRCSPKSGHDTVSWYQQALGQGPQFIFQYYEEEERQRGNFPDRFSGHQFPNYSSELNVNALLLGDSALYLCASSFTQGYYGYTFGSGTRLTVV.

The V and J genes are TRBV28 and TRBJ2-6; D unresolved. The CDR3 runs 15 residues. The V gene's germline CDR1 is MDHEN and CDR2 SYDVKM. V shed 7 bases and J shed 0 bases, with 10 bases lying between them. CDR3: CASISEASGANVLTF. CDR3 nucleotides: TGTGCCAGCATTTCAGAGGCCTCTGGGGCCAACGTCCTGACTTTC.

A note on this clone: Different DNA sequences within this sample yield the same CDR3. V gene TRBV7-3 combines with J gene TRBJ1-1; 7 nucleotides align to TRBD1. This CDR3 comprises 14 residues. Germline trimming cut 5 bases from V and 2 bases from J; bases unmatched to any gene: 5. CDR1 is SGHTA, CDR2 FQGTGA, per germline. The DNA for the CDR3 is TGTGCCAGCAGCCTAGGGACAGAAAACACTGAAGCTTTCTTT. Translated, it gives CASSLGTENTEAFF.

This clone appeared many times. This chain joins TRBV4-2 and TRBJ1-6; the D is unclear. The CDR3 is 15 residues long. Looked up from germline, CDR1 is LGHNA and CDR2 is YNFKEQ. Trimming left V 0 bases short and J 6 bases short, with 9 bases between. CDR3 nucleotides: TGTGCCAGCAGCCAAGATATTGGCAGTAATTCACCCCTCCACTTT. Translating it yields CASSQDIGSNSPLHF.

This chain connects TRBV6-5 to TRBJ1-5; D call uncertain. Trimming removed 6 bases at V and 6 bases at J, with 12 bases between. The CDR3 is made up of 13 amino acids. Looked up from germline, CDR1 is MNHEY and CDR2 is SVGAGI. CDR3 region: CASSPTPGQPQHF. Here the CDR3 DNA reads TGTGCCAGCAGCCCAACTCCCGGTCAGCCCCAGCATTTT.

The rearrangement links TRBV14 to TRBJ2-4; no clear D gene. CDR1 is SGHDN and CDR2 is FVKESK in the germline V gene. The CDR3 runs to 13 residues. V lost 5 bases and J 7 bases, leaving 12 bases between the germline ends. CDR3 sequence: CASSFQVNNIQYF. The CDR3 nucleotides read TGTGCCAGCAGCTTCCAAGTGAACAACATTCAGTACTTC.

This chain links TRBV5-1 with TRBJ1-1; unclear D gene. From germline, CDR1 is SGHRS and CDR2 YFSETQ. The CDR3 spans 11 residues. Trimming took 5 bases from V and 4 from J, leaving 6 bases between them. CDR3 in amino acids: CASRGITEAFF. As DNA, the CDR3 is TGCGCCAGCAGGGGGATCACTGAAGCTTTCTTT.

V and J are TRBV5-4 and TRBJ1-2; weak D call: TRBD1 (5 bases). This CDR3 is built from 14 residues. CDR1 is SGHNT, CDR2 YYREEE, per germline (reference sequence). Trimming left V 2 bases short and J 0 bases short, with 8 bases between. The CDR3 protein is CASSLDRANYGYTF. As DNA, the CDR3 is TGTGCCAGCAGCTTAGACAGAGCTAACTATGGCTACACCTTC.

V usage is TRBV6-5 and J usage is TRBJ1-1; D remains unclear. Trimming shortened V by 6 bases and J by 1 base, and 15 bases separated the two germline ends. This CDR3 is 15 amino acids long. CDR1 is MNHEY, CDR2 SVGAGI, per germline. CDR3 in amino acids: CASSHLFRGNTEAFF. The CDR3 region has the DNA TGTGCCAGCAGCCATCTTTTCCGGGGGAACACTGAAGCTTTCTTT.

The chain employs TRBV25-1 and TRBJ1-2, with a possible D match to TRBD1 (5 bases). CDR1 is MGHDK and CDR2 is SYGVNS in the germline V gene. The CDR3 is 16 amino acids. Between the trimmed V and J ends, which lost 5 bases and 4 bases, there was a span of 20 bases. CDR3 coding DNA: TGTGCCAGCAGTAAATCTGCAGGGCCCCTTAGCTATGGCTACACCTTC. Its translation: CASSKSAGPLSYGYTF.

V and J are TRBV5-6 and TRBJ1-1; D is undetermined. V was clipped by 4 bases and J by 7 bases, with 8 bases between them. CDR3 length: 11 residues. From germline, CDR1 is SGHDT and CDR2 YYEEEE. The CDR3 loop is CASSRDHEAFF. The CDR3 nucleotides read TGTGCCAGCAGCCGCGACCATGAAGCTTTCTTT. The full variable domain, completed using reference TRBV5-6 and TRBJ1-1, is DAGVTQSPTHLIKTRGQQVTLRCSPKSGHDTVSWYQQALGQGPQFIFQYYEEEERQRGNFPDRFSGHQFPNYSSELNVNALLLGDSALYLCASSRDHEAFFGQGTRLTVV.

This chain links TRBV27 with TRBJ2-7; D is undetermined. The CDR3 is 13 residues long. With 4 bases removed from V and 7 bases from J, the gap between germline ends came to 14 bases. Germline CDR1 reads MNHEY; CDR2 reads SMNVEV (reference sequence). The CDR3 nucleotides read TGTGCCAGCAGTTCCCGTCCGCACGGAGAGCAGTACTTC. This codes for CASSSRPHGEQYF.

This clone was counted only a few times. CDR3 coding DNA: TGTGCCAGCAGCCAGGGGAGCGGGAGGGCCGGAGAGACCCAGTACTTC. The encoded protein is CASSQGSGRAGETQYF. The chain recombines TRBV3-1 (or the pseudogene TRBV3-2) with TRBJ2-5, with 10 bases identical to TRBD2. Germline V gene data show CDR1 as LGHDT and CDR2 as YNNKEL (reference sequence). The J segment lost 4 bases and the V segment lost 3 bases, leaving 8 bases of the junction unmatched. The length of the CDR3 is 16 residues.

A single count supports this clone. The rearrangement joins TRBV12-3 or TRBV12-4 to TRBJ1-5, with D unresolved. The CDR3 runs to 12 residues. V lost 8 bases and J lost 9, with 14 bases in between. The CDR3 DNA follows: TGTGCCAGCGCCACACATTTGGGGCCCCAGCATTTT. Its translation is CASATHLGPQHF.

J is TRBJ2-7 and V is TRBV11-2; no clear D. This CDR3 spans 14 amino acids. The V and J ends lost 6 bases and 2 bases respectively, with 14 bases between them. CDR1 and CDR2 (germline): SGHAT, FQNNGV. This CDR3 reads CASRDVRNAYEQYF. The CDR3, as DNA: TGTGCCAGCAGGGACGTCAGGAATGCCTACGAGCAGTACTTC.

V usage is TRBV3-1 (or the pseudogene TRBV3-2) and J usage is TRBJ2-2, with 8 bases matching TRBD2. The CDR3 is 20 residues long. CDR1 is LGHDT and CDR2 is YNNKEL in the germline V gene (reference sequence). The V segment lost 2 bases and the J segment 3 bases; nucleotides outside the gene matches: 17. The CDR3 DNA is TGTGCCAGCAGCCAATCCCCCCGATGGAGAGCGGGAGCGCACACCGGGGAGCTGTTTTTT. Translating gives CASSQSPRWRAGAHTGELFF.

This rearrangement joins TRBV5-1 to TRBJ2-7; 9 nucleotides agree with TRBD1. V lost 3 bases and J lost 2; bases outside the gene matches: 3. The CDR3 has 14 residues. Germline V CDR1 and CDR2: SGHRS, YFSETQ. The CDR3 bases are TGCGCCAGCAGCTGGGGACAGGGAGCCTACGAGCAGTACTTC. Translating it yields CASSWGQGAYEQYF.

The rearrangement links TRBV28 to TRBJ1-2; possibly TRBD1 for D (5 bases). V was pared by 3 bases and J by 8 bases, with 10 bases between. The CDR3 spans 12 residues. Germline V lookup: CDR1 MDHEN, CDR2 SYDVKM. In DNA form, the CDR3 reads TGTGCCAGCAGTTTCGGGGGATCCGGCTACACCTTC. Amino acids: CASSFGGSGYTF.

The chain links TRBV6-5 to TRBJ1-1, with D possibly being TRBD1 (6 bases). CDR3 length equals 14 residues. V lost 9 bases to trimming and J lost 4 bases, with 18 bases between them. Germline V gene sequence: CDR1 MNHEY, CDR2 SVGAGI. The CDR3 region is CASYRGGTSTEAFF. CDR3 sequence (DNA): TGTGCCAGTTATCGAGGGGGGACTAGCACTGAAGCTTTCTTT.

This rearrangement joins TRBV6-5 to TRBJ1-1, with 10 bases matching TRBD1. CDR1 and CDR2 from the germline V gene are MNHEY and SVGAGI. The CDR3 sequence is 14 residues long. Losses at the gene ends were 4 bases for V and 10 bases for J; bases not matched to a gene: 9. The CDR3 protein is CASSSSGQGVAAFF. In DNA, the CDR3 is TGTGCCAGCAGTTCCTCAGGACAGGGGGTAGCAGCTTTCTTT.

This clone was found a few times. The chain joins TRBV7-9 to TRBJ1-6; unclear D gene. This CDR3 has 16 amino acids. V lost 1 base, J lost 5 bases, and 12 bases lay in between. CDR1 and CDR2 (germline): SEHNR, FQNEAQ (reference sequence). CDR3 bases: TGTGCCAGCAGCTTAGGGAGGAGCAGAGATAATTCACCCCTCCACTTT. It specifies CASSLGRSRDNSPLHF.

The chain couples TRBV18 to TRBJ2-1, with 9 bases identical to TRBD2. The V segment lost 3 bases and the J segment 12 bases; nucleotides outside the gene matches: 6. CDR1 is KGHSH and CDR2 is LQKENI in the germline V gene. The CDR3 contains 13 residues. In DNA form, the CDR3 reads TGTGCCAGCTCACCTGGGACTAGCAAGCCGCAGTTCTTC. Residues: CASSPGTSKPQFF.

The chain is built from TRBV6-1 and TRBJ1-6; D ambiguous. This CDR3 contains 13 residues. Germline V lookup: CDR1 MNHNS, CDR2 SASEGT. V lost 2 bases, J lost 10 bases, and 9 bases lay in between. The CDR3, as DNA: TGTGCCAGCAGTGAATCTATAACCTCACCCCTCCACTTT. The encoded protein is CASSESITSPLHF.